This T cell receptor (beta chain) was observed in a study of siplizumab effects on memory and regulatory T cells. Using immunoSEQ multiplex PCR, the repertoire was profiled, and TCRdb retains in-frame clones only, with some absent. The sample comprises tens of thousands of clones, nearly 95% of which are singletons, and roughly 17% rests with the top ten. Germline CDR1 and CDR2: SGHKS and YYEKEE (reference sequence). The CDR3 sequence is 15 residues long. Trimming removed 4 bases at V and 0 bases at J, with 14 bases between. The sample was CD8+ T cells sorted from blood. The rearrangement links TRBV5-5 to TRBJ2-7; tentatively, D is TRBD1 (5 bases). The sequence was collected from a human donor in good health. CDR3 DNA sequence: TGTGCCAGCAGCGAGACAGCGCACCGCTCCTACGAGCAGTACTTC. Its protein product is CASSETAHRSYEQYF. The variable domain in full, completed from reference TRBV5-5 and TRBJ2-7, reads DAGVTQSPTHLIKTRGQQVTLRCSPISGHKSVSWYQQVLGQGPQFIFQYYEKEERGRGNFPDRFSARQFPNYSSELNVNALLLGDSALYLCASSETAHRSYEQYFGPGTRLTVT.